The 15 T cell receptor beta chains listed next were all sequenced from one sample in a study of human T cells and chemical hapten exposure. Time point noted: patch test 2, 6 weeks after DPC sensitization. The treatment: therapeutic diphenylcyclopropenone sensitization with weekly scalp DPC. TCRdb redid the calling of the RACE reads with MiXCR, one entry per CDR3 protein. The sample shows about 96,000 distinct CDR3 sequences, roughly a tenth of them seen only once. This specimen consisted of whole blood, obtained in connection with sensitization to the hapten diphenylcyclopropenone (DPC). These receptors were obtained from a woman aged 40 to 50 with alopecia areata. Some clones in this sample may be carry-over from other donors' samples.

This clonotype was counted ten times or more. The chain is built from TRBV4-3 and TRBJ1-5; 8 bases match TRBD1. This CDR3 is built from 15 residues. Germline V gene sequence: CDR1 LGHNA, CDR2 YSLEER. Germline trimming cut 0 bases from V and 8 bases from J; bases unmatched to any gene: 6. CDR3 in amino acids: CASSQDRGQGEPQHF. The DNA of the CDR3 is TGCGCCAGCAGCCAAGATCGAGGACAGGGTGAGCCCCAGCATTTT.

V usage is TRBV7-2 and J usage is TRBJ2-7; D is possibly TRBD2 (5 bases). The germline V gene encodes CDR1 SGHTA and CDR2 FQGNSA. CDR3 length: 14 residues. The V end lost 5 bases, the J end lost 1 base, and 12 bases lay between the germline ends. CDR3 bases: TGTGCCAGCAGCCCAGAGCGGACGTCCTACGAGCAGTACTTC. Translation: CASSPERTSYEQYF.

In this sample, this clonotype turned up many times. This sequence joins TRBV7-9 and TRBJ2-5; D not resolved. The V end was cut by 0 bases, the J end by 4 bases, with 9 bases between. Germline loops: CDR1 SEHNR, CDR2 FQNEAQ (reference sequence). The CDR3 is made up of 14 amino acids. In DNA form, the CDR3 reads TGTGCCAGCAGCTTAGCATCAGATGTAGAGACCCAGTACTTC. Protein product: CASSLASDVETQYF.

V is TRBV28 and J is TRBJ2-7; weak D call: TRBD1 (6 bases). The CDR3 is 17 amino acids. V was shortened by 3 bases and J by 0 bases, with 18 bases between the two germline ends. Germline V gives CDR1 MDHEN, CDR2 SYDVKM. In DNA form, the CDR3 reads TGTGCCAGCAGTTTTTCAGTTGGACAGTTGAGCTCCTACGAGCAGTACTTC. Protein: CASSFSVGQLSSYEQYF.

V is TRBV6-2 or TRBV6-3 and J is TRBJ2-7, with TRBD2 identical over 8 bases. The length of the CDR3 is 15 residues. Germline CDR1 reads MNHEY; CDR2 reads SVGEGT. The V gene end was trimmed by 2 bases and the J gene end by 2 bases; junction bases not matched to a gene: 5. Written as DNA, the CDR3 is TGTGCCAGCAGTTACGGGAGCGGGAGAACCTACGAGCAGTACTTC. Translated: CASSYGSGRTYEQYF.

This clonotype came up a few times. CDR3 sequence: CASRGRLQETQYF. CDR3 sequence (DNA): TGTGCCAGCAGGGGACGATTGCAAGAGACCCAGTACTTC. The chain uses TRBV2 and TRBJ2-5; possibly TRBD1 or TRBD2 for D (5 bases each). The CDR3 has 13 amino acids. Trimming left V 6 bases short and J 2 bases short, with 10 bases between. Germline values: CDR1 SNHLY, CDR2 FYNNEI.

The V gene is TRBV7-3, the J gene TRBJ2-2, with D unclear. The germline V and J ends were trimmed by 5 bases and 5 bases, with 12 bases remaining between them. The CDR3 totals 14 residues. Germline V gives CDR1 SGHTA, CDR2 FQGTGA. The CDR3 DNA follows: TGTGCCAGCAGCCCTAACCCAGCGACCGGGGAGCTGTTTTTT. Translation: CASSPNPATGELFF.

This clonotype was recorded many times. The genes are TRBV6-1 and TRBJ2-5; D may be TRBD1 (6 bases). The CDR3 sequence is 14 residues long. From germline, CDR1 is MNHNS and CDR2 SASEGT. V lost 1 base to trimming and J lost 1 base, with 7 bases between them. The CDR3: CASSEGRGQETQYF. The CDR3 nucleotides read TGTGCCAGCAGTGAAGGCAGGGGCCAAGAGACCCAGTACTTC.

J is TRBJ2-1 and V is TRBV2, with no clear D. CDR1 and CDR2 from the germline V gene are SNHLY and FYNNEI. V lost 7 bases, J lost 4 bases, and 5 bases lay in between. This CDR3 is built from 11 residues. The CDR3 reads CASTLYNEQFF. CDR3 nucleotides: TGTGCCAGCACTTTATACAATGAGCAGTTCTTC. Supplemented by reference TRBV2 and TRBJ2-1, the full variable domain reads EPEVTQTPSHQVTQMGQEVILRCVPISNHLYFYWYRQILGQKVEFLVSFYNNEISEKSEIFDDQFSVERPDGSNFTLKIRSTKLEDSAMYFCASTLYNEQFFGPGTRLTVL.

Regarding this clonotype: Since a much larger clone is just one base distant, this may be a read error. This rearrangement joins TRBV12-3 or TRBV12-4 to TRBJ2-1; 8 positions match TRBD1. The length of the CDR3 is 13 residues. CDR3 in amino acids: CTSSDRGYNEQFF. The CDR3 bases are TGTACCAGCAGCGACAGGGGTTACAATGAGCAGTTCTTC.

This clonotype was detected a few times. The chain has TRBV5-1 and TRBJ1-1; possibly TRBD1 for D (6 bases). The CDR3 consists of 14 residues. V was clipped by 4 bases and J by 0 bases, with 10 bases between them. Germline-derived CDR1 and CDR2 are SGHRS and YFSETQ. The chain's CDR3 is CASSTQGLNTEAFF. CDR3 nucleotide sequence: TGCGCCAGCAGCACCCAGGGGTTGAACACTGAAGCTTTCTTT.

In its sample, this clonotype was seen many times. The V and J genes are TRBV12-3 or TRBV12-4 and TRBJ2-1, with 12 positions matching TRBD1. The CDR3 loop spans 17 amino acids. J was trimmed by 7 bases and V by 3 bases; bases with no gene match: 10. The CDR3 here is CASSFRGTGGLWNEQFF. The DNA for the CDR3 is TGTGCCAGCAGTTTCCGAGGGACAGGGGGCCTTTGGAATGAGCAGTTCTTC.

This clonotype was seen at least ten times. Here the CDR3 reads CATSSGQETQYF. The CDR3 DNA reads TGTGCCACCAGTTCAGGCCAAGAGACCCAGTACTTC. This chain uses TRBV24-1 with TRBJ2-5; no clear D gene. This CDR3 is 12 amino acids long. With 6 bases removed from V and 1 base from J, the gap between germline ends came to 5 bases. Germline V gene sequence: CDR1 KGHDR, CDR2 SFDVKD.

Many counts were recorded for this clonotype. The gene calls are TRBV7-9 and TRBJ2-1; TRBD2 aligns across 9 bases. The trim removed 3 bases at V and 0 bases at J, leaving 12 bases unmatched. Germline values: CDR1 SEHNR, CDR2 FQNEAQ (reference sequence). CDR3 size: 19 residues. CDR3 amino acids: CASSFIVKAGGSSYNEQFF. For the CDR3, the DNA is TGTGCCAGCAGCTTTATAGTAAAAGCGGGAGGCTCCTCCTACAATGAGCAGTTCTTC.

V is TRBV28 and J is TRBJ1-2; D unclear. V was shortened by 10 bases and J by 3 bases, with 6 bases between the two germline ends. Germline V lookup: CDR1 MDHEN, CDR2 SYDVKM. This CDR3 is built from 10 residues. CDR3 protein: CATNDYGYTF. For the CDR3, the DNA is TGTGCCACTAACGACTATGGCTACACCTTC.